A single sample gave rise to the 12 T cell receptor beta chains below, sequenced in a study of T cell repertoires in cytomegalovirus infection. MiXCR was run by TCRdb on the reads, yielding one entry per CDR3 protein. The sample shows 150,000 or so distinct CDR3 sequences, about a quarter of them seen only once. Sequencing was performed on PBMCs. Receptors were obtained from a human donor in good health (CMV status not recorded). Some clones in this sample may be carry-over from other donors' samples.

There are a few counts of this clonotype. The chain is built from TRBV27 and TRBJ1-5; weak D call: TRBD1 (6 bases). Germline assignment: CDR1 MNHEY and CDR2 SMNVEV (reference sequence). The CDR3 is 14 residues long. The V end was cut by 6 bases, the J end by 2 bases, with 11 bases between. Here the CDR3 DNA reads TGTGCCAGCAGCGGGCAGGGGCGCAATCAGCCCCAGCATTTT. As protein: CASSGQGRNQPQHF.

This clonotype occurred a few times. The gene calls are TRBV2 and TRBJ2-5; D tentatively fits TRBD1 or TRBD2 (5 bases each). Germline CDR1 and CDR2: SNHLY and FYNNEI. The CDR3 is 15 residues long. Trimming left V 8 bases short and J 2 bases short, with 18 bases between. For the CDR3, the DNA is TGTGCCAGCCGGAAGGACGGGGCCAAGCAAGAGACCCAGTACTTC. Its translation is CASRKDGAKQETQYF. Based on the CDR3 plus reference TRBV2 and TRBJ2-5, the full variable domain is EPEVTQTPSHQVTQMGQEVILRCVPISNHLYFYWYRQILGQKVEFLVSFYNNEISEKSEIFDDQFSVERPDGSNFTLKIRSTKLEDSAMYFCASRKDGAKQETQYFGPGTRLLVL.

There are a few counts of this clonotype. The DNA for the CDR3 is TGTGCCAGCAGCCCAGACATCTCCAGGGAGACCCAGTACTTC. Translating it yields CASSPDISRETQYF. The chain couples TRBV7-2 to TRBJ2-5, with D unclear. CDR1 SGHTA and CDR2 FQGNSA come from the germline V gene. The CDR3 has 14 amino acids. Trimming removed 5 bases from V and 5 bases from J, with 15 bases in between.

The genes are TRBV19 and TRBJ2-1; 10 bases fit TRBD2. After removal of 3 bases from V and 9 bases from J, the junction contained 5 bases not matched to a gene. Germline V gene data show CDR1 as LNHDA and CDR2 as SQIVND (reference sequence). CDR3 length: 14 amino acids. CDR3: CASSIWLAGVEQFF. The CDR3 DNA sequence: TGTGCCAGTAGTATTTGGCTAGCGGGAGTTGAGCAGTTCTTC.

This clonotype was detected only a few times. This chain connects TRBV28 to TRBJ1-5; D remains unclear. The V end lost 1 base, the J end lost 3 bases, and 10 bases lay between the germline ends. The V gene's germline CDR1 is MDHEN and CDR2 SYDVKM. The CDR3 has 15 amino acids. The chain's CDR3 is CASSLLAGLNQPQHF. CDR3 coding DNA: TGTGCCAGCAGTTTATTGGCAGGCCTCAATCAGCCCCAGCATTTT. Drawing the rest from reference TRBV28 and TRBJ1-5, the complete variable domain is DVKVTQSSRYLVKRTGEKVFLECVQDMDHENMFWYRQDPGLGLRLIYFSYDVKMKEKGDIPEGYSVSREKKERFSLILESASTNQTSMYLCASSLLAGLNQPQHFGDGTRLSIL.

The chain has TRBV7-6 and TRBJ2-1; TRBD2 matches 8 bases. The V and J ends lost 2 bases and 1 base, in that order; junction bases with no gene match: 4. This CDR3 has 16 amino acids. CDR1 and CDR2 (germline): SGHVS, FNYEAQ. This chain's CDR3 is CASSLRTGGSYNEQFF. Here the CDR3 DNA reads TGTGCCAGCAGCTTAAGAACGGGAGGGTCCTACAATGAGCAGTTCTTC. Full variable domain (missing parts from reference TRBV7-6 and TRBJ2-1): GAGVSQSPRYKVTKRGQDVALRCDPISGHVSLYWYRQALGQGPEFLTYFNYEAQQDKSGLPNDRFSAERPEGSISTLTIQRTEQRDSAMYRCASSLRTGGSYNEQFFGPGTRLTVL.

This clonotype was counted only a few times. The chain uses TRBV28 and TRBJ2-3; D is perhaps TRBD2 (6 bases). CDR3 length equals 15 residues. Per the germline V gene, CDR1 is MDHEN and CDR2 is SYDVKM. Trimming removed 5 bases at V and 0 bases at J, with 12 bases between. CDR3 bases: TGTGCCAGCAGTGTGACTAGTCGTAGCACAGATACGCAGTATTTT. Protein: CASSVTSRSTDTQYF.

The V call is TRBV28, the J call TRBJ2-7; no clear D gene. This CDR3 is built from 15 residues. V was shortened by 1 base and J by 2 bases, with 12 bases between the two germline ends. Germline values: CDR1 MDHEN, CDR2 SYDVKM. CDR3 residues: CASSLSSGWTYEQYF. CDR3 nucleotides: TGTGCCAGCAGTTTATCTTCCGGGTGGACCTACGAGCAGTACTTC.

The CDR3 DNA reads as TGCGCCAGCAGCCAAGAAAGGGACAGGGTTTATTCACCCCTCCACTTT. This translates into CASSQERDRVYSPLHF. The chain carries TRBV4-3 and TRBJ1-6; 9 positions match TRBD1. The CDR3 extends over 16 amino acids. The V segment lost 0 bases and the J segment 8 bases; nucleotides outside the gene matches: 5. Germline V gene data show CDR1 as LGHNA and CDR2 as YSLEER.

This clonotype has a handful of counts. This rearrangement joins TRBV2 to TRBJ2-2; D ambiguous. Looked up from germline, CDR1 is SNHLY and CDR2 is FYNNEI. V was clipped by 10 bases and J by 2 bases, with 14 bases between them. The CDR3 is 14 amino acids. CDR3 in amino acids: CAIPPLGNTGELFF. DNA of the CDR3: TGTGCCATCCCTCCGCTGGGAAACACCGGGGAGCTGTTTTTT.

This clonotype was observed at least ten times. The chain uses TRBV7-2 and TRBJ2-7; D ambiguous. The CDR3 runs to 15 residues. Trimming took 3 bases from V and 3 from J, leaving 15 bases between them. In germline, CDR1 is SGHTA, CDR2 FQGNSA. This CDR3 is CASSFQPWGNYEQYF. CDR3 DNA sequence: TGTGCCAGCAGCTTCCAGCCCTGGGGTAACTACGAGCAGTACTTC.

This clonotype has a count of ten or more. The CDR3 bases are TGTGCCAGCAGTCAGCACGCTAGCGGGAGTGTTGATACGCAGTATTTT. This codes for CASSQHASGSVDTQYF. The chain is built from TRBV28 and TRBJ2-3, with TRBD2 identical over 10 bases. Per germline, CDR1 MDHEN and CDR2 SYDVKM. The CDR3 contains 16 residues. V lost 5 bases to trimming and J lost 6 bases; unmatched junction nucleotides: 11.